This TCR beta chain derives from a study of T cell responses to AZD1222 COVID-19 vaccine. Study information: Doses given second, at about 4 or about 12 weeks, were pooled. Study-wide points: CD4 TCRs covered the whole spike, strongest at regions 160-218 and 743-854. Reportedly, close to half of spike-specific TCRs are directed against unmutated variant regions.

Germline V gene lookup returns CDR1 SNHLY and CDR2 FYNNEI. This CDR3 contains 14 residues. The V segment lost 6 bases and the J segment 8 bases; nucleotides outside the gene matches: 9. Produced via immunoSEQ multiplex PCR; TCRdb's table is partial and in-frame only. Here the sample spans more than 150,000 clones, roughly 92% being singletons. Details on this clone: Its antigen is undetermined.

This clonotype was sampled from an adult in good health. J is TRBJ1-2 and V is TRBV2; 10 bases are a match to TRBD1. Sequences were derived from peripheral blood, sampled on day 0 of AZD1222 vaccination. As DNA, the CDR3 is TGTGCCAGCAGCCCGGACCGGACAGGGGGGGGCTACACCTTC. Its protein product is CASSPDRTGGGYTF.